This T cell receptor (beta chain) was documented in a study of blood T cell repertoires in COVID-19. Study as a whole: Sources were T cells, B-cell-depleted T cells, or PBMCs; the material itself was cDNA or gDNA.

The CDR3 totals 14 residues. The germline CDR1 and CDR2 sequences are LGHNA and YNFKEQ. V lost 0 bases, J lost 5 bases, and 8 bases lay in between. In the source study's methods: Scientists estimated how many nucleated cells there were by amplifying reference gene primers. TCRdb's table, derived via immunoSEQ multiplex PCR, lists solely in-frame clones and lacks some. From that table come the V and J calls and clone size; the DNA was used to work out D and trimming. Of roughly 78,000 clones detected, around 86% appear once; the ten largest clones hold 1.5% to 2%. This chain joins TRBV4-2 and TRBJ2-1; the D is unclear. The specimen sequenced was peripheral blood. This receptor was identified in a woman aged 60-75 years with acute or convalescent COVID-19. In nucleotides, the CDR3 is TGTGCCAGCAGCCAAGATCTGGCAGACAATGAGCAGTTCTTC. This gives the protein CASSQDLADNEQFF.